Each of the 21 T cell receptor beta chains below was sequenced from the same sample in a study of T cells in Graves' hyperthyroidism and ophthalmopathy. Authors of the study amplified TCR beta CDR3 regions from RNA transcripts. HTBI primers were employed in a first-round RT-PCR of the TCR CDR3. TCRdb ran MiXCR on the multiplex PCR reads and lists one entry per CDR3 protein. The profile covers 300,000 to 400,000 distinct CDR3 sequences, with around a sixth appearing a single time and 45% to 55% taken by the ten largest. The specimen sequenced was blood. These receptors all stem from a woman between 50 and 59 years old with Graves' hyperthyroidism.

This clonotype was counted between two and nine times. A junction end diverges from the germline sequence, so it may reflect a read error. The chain couples TRBV28 to TRBJ1-2, with D hard to call. The CDR3 contains 15 residues. The V gene's germline CDR1 is MDHEN and CDR2 SYDVKM. The CDR3 sequence is CASSFIRSTDYSYTF. The CDR3 DNA follows: TGTGCCAGCAGTTTTATTCGGTCAACAGACTATAGCTACACCTTC.

The chain employs TRBV6-1 and TRBJ2-3; D might be TRBD1 or TRBD2, each matching 5 bases. CDR1 and CDR2 from the germline V gene are MNHNS and SASEGT. There are 15 residues in the CDR3. Trimming took 4 bases from V and 4 from J, leaving 15 bases between them. The DNA for the CDR3 is TGTGCCAGCAGTGCAGAGGGGCGCCCCGCAGATACGCAGTATTTT. Its translation: CASSAEGRPADTQYF.

This clonotype was found many times. The rearrangement uses TRBV18 and TRBJ1-3; possibly TRBD1 for D (5 bases). The CDR3 is made up of 16 amino acids. The V gene's germline CDR1 is KGHSH and CDR2 LQKENI. V was clipped by 2 bases and J by 1 base, with 12 bases between them. The CDR3: CASSPTGRSSGNTIYF. For the CDR3, the DNA is TGTGCCAGCTCACCAACGGGACGGAGTTCTGGAAACACCATATATTTT.

This clonotype was picked up many times. CDR3 protein: CASSFLRMGAYNEQFF. The CDR3 region has the DNA TGTGCCAGCAGCTTTTTACGCATGGGAGCCTACAATGAGCAGTTCTTC. The chain employs TRBV5-5 and TRBJ2-1; maybe TRBD2 (5 bases). Germline V gives CDR1 SGHKS, CDR2 YYEKEE (reference sequence). This CDR3 spans 16 amino acids. V was shortened by 2 bases and J by 2 bases, with 14 bases between the two germline ends.

This clonotype showed up many times. The chain carries TRBV7-9 and TRBJ2-2; possible D gene TRBD1, 6 bases. V shed 4 bases and J shed 0 bases, with 15 bases lying between them. This CDR3 is 17 amino acids long. CDR1 and CDR2 (germline): SEHNR, FQNEAQ (reference sequence). CDR3 coding DNA: TGTGCCAGCAGCTCCTGGGCCGGGACAACGAACACCGGGGAGCTGTTTTTT. It specifies CASSSWAGTTNTGELFF.

This clonotype was observed a few times. This chain connects TRBV10-1 to TRBJ2-2; possible D gene TRBD1, 5 bases. Germline V lookup: CDR1 WNHNN, CDR2 SYGVQD (reference sequence). The CDR3 extends over 14 amino acids. Deletions cut 8 bases from V and 0 bases from J, with 10 bases between. DNA for the CDR3: TGCGCCAGCCAAGGGGTTGCGAACACCGGGGAGCTGTTTTTT. This sequence encodes CASQGVANTGELFF.

This clonotype was seen many times. The chain carries TRBV11-2 and TRBJ2-2; D gene unclear. Germline V lookup: CDR1 SGHAT, CDR2 FQNNGV. Trimming cost V 1 base and J 2 bases, with 5 bases left between them. The CDR3 has 14 amino acids. Written as DNA, the CDR3 is TGTGCCAGCAGCTTAGTCGCCAACACCGGGGAGCTGTTTTTT. It translates to CASSLVANTGELFF. Variable domain in full (rest from reference TRBV11-2 and TRBJ2-2): EAGVAQSPRYKIIEKRQSVAFWCNPISGHATLYWYQQILGQGPKLLIQFQNNGVVDDSQLPKDRFSAERLKGVDSTLKIQPAKLEDSAVYLCASSLVANTGELFFGEGSRLTVL.

This clonotype was seen many times. V usage is TRBV11-2 and J usage is TRBJ2-3; no firm D call. CDR3 length equals 11 residues. V lost 4 bases and J lost 3, with 2 bases in between. Germline CDR1 and CDR2: SGHAT and FQNNGV. The CDR3 here is CASSWTDTQYF. As DNA, the CDR3 is TGTGCCAGCAGCTGGACAGATACGCAGTATTTT.

This clonotype has more than one count but fewer than ten. The rearrangement links TRBV3-1 to TRBJ2-1; perhaps TRBD2 as D (5 bases). Germline CDR1 LGHDT, CDR2 YNNKEL (reference sequence). Trimming took off 0 bases at V and 12 bases at J, with 12 bases between the two ends. CDR3 size: 13 residues. This CDR3 reads CASSQDIEGSQFF. The CDR3 region has the DNA TGTGCCAGCAGCCAAGATATCGAGGGATCGCAGTTCTTC.

Regarding this clonotype: A much more abundant neighbour one base away suggests this may be a read error. This chain joins TRBV28 and TRBJ2-7, with unresolved D. CDR1 is MDHEN, CDR2 SYDVKM, per germline. The CDR3 totals 11 residues. Trimming left V 6 bases short and J 3 bases short, with 6 bases between. The CDR3 spells CASSVDYEQYF. DNA of the CDR3: TGTGCCAGCAGCGTAGACTACGAGCAGTACTTC. Full variable domain (outside the CDR3, taken from reference TRBV28 and TRBJ2-7): DVKVTQSSRYLVKRTGEKVFLECVQDMDHENMFWYRQDPGLGLRLIYFSYDVKMKEKGDIPEGYSVSREKKERFSLILESASTNQTSMYLCASSVDYEQYFGPGTRLTVT.

The genes are TRBV12-3 or TRBV12-4 and TRBJ2-7; perhaps TRBD2 as D (6 bases). The V end lost 7 bases, the J end lost 2 bases, and 15 bases lay between the germline ends. This CDR3 spans 14 amino acids. The CDR3 nucleotides read TGTGCCAGCACCGGGGACTCCGGTCCCTACGAGCAGTACTTC. This encodes CASTGDSGPYEQYF.

J is TRBJ2-3 and V is TRBV27; tentative D call: TRBD2 (7 bases). CDR3 size: 15 residues. CDR1 MNHEY and CDR2 SMNVEV come from the germline V gene (reference sequence). V was trimmed by 3 bases and J by 2 bases, leaving 12 bases between them. In DNA form, the CDR3 reads TGTGCCAGCAGTTTCTCGGGGGGCACCACAGATACGCAGTATTTT. Encoded protein: CASSFSGGTTDTQYF.

The sample holds one count of this clonotype. V gene TRBV5-1 combines with J gene TRBJ2-7, with 7 bases identical to TRBD2. Germline V lookup: CDR1 SGHRS, CDR2 YFSETQ. V was pared by 3 bases and J by 0 bases, with 6 bases of the junction left unmatched. CDR3 length: 15 residues. The CDR3 here is CASSSGRDYSYEQYF. CDR3 nucleotide sequence: TGCGCCAGCAGCTCGGGACGGGACTACTCCTACGAGCAGTACTTC.

V gene TRBV7-3 combines with J gene TRBJ2-3; TRBD2 matches 7 bases. Losses at the gene ends were 8 bases for V and 0 bases for J; bases not matched to a gene: 2. Germline V CDR1 and CDR2: SGHTA, FQGTGA. This CDR3 has 13 residues. The chain's CDR3 is CASGRDSTDTQYF. For the CDR3, the DNA is TGTGCCAGCGGGAGGGACAGCACAGATACGCAGTATTTT.

In this sample, this clonotype turned up a few times. The rearrangement links TRBV12-3 or TRBV12-4 to TRBJ2-2; D is perhaps TRBD1 (7 bases). V lost 5 bases and J 0 bases, leaving 13 bases between the germline ends. The CDR3 length is 16 residues. The chain's CDR3 is CASSLLRGANTGELFF. The CDR3 DNA reads as TGTGCCAGCAGTCTCCTCAGGGGGGCGAACACCGGGGAGCTGTTTTTT.

This clonotype was found a few times. This chain links TRBV11-2 with TRBJ2-5, with 10 bases matching TRBD2. The V and J ends lost 7 bases and 2 bases, in that order; junction bases with no gene match: 4. Looked up from germline, CDR1 is SGHAT and CDR2 is FQNNGV. The CDR3 extends over 14 amino acids. The chain's CDR3 is CASTLTSGQETQYF. DNA of the CDR3: TGTGCCAGCACCTTGACTAGCGGGCAAGAGACCCAGTACTTC.

The chain couples TRBV4-1 to TRBJ1-1, with D uncertain. This CDR3 has 15 amino acids. V lost 1 base and J lost 0, with 9 bases in between. From germline, CDR1 is MGHRA and CDR2 YSYEKL. This CDR3 reads CASSQGAGVNTEAFF. For the CDR3, the DNA is TGCGCCAGCAGCCAAGGGGCCGGGGTGAACACTGAAGCTTTCTTT.

This clonotype was detected ten times or more. This chain joins TRBV7-9 and TRBJ2-1; TRBD2 might be the D (6 bases). Germline values: CDR1 SEHNR, CDR2 FQNEAQ (reference sequence). Trimming shortened V by 6 bases and J by 7 bases, and 13 bases separated the two germline ends. The CDR3 is made up of 13 amino acids. This CDR3 is CASRSDGGNEQFF. Here the CDR3 DNA reads TGTGCCAGCAGATCTGATGGGGGGAATGAGCAGTTCTTC.

This clonotype was observed at least ten times. The rearrangement joins TRBV28 to TRBJ2-1; a weak D match, TRBD2 (6 bases). The germline V gene has CDR1 MDHEN and CDR2 SYDVKM. Trimming pared 5 bases from V and 6 bases from J, leaving 14 bases between. The CDR3 extends over 14 amino acids. The CDR3: CASSPHSGGNEQFF. In DNA, the CDR3 is TGTGCCAGCAGTCCCCACTCCGGGGGCAATGAGCAGTTCTTC.

The chain is built from TRBV20-1 and TRBJ2-7; TRBD1 agrees at 9 bases. J lost 7 bases, V lost 5 bases, and 6 bases had no gene match. Germline V lookup: CDR1 DFQATT, CDR2 SNEGSKA (reference sequence). The CDR3 is 12 residues long. CDR3 loop: CSARDREEEQYF. As DNA, the CDR3 is TGCAGTGCTCGGGACAGGGAGGAGGAGCAGTACTTC.

This clonotype was detected many times. This chain joins TRBV12-3 or TRBV12-4 and TRBJ2-1, with TRBD1 matching 10 bases. The CDR3 has 17 amino acids. V lost 6 bases and J lost 6; bases outside the gene matches: 14. The CDR3 nucleotides are TGTGCCAGCAGGCGCGCCGCCGGGACAGGGGAAAGCAATGAGCAGTTCTTC. Translated, it gives CASRRAAGTGESNEQFF.